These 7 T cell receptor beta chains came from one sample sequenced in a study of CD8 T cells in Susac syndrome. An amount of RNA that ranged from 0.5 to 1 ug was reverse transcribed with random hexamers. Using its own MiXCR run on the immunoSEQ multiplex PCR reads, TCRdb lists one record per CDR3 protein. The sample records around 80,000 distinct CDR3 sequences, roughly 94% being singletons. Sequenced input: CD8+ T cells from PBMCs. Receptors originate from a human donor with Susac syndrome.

The CDR3 loop reads CASSPGLAGYLSSYNEQFF. As DNA, the CDR3 is TGTGCCAGCAGCCCAGGACTAGCGGGGTACCTCAGCTCCTACAATGAGCAGTTCTTC. The chain combines TRBV3-1 with TRBJ2-1; 12 bases agree with TRBD2. Germline CDR1 is LGHDT and CDR2 is YNNKEL (reference sequence). V trimming: 4 bases; J trimming: 0 bases; junction bases outside the gene matches: 10. The CDR3 runs 19 residues.

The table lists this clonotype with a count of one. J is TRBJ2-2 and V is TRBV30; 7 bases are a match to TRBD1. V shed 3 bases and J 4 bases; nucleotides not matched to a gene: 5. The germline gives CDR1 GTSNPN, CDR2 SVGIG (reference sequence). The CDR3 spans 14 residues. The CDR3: CAWSDGQATGELFF. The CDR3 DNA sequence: TGTGCCTGGAGCGACGGACAGGCCACCGGGGAGCTGTTTTTT.

The CDR3: CATSEYGTASIHF. The DNA of the CDR3 is TGTGCCACCAGTGAATACGGGACAGCTAGTATACATTTT. The rearrangement uses TRBV24-1 and TRBJ1-5; TRBD1 matches 7 bases. The V gene's germline CDR1 is KGHDR and CDR2 SFDVKD. After removal of 4 bases from V and 16 bases from J, the junction contained 12 bases not matched to a gene. The CDR3 runs 13 residues.

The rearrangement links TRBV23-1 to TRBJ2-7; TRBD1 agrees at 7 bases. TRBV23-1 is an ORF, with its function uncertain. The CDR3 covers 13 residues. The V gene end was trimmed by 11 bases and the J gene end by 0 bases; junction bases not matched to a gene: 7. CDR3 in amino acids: CAPTRTGSYEQYF. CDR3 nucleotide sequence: TGCGCCCCTACGCGGACAGGCTCCTACGAGCAGTACTTC.

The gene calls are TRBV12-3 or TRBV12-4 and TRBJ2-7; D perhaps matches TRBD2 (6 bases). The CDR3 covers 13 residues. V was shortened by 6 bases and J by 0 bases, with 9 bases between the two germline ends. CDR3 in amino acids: CASRPGVSYEQYF. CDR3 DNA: TGTGCCAGCAGGCCGGGAGTCTCCTACGAGCAGTACTTC.

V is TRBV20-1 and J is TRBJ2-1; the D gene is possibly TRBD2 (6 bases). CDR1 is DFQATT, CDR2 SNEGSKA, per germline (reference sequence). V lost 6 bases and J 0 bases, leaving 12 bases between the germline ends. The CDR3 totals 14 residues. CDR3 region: CSADREPSYNEQFF. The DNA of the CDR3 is TGCAGTGCCGACCGGGAGCCCTCCTACAATGAGCAGTTCTTC.

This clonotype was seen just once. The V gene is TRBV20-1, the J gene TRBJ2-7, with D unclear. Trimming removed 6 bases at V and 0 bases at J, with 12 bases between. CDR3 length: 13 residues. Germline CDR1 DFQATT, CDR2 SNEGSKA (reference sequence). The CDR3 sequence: CSARPRYSYEQYF. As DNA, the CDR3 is TGCAGTGCCCGTCCACGGTACTCCTACGAGCAGTACTTC.